The present T cell receptor (beta chain) was sequenced within a study of OX40 agonist ivuxolimab in advanced cancers. Overall study context: At around 83% male, the cohort had a mean age of 60 years, ranging from about 23 to 80. Enrollees could have had prior anti-PD-1, anti-PD-L1 or anti-CTLA-4 therapy, which 40% had received. Broader study findings: Dose levels from 0.1 to 3.0 mg/kg saw CD4+ and CD8+ blood T cells expand clonally by week 6. Expanded clones were, on average, more numerous among CD8+ T cells than CD4+.

Germline assignment: CDR1 SEHNR and CDR2 FQNEAQ (reference sequence). The CDR3 loop spans 18 amino acids. Between the trimmed V and J ends, which lost 2 bases and 4 bases, there was a span of 22 bases. Notes on this clone: The antigen is unknown.

This table comes from immunoSEQ multiplex PCR, and its TCRdb copy is limited to in-frame clones, with some not included. Of 74,000 or so clones in the sample, 80% to 90% were seen once. The chain uses TRBV7-9 and TRBJ2-3, with a tentative D call TRBD2 (6 bases). This clonotype originated in an adult with an advanced solid tumor such as melanoma, head and neck, liver or kidney cancer. Sequences were derived from CD4+ or CD8+ T cells sorted from blood, sampled in a trial of the OX40 agonist ivuxolimab. CDR3 nucleotides: TGTGCCAGCAGCTTAAGGAAAGGGGAGGCAACAACTTCAGATACGCAGTATTTT. Its translation: CASSLRKGEATTSDTQYF.